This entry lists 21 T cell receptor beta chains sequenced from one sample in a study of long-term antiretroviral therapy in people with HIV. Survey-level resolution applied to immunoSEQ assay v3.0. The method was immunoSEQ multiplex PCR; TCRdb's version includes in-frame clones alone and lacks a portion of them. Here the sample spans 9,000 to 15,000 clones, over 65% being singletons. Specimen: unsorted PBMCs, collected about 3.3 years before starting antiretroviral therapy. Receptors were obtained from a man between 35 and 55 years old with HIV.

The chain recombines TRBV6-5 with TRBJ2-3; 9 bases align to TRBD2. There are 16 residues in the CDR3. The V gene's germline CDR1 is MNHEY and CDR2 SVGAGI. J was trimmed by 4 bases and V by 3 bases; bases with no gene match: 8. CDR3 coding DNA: TGTGCCAGCAGTTATAAAACGGCGGGAGGGGCAGATACGCAGTATTTT. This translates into CASSYKTAGGADTQYF.

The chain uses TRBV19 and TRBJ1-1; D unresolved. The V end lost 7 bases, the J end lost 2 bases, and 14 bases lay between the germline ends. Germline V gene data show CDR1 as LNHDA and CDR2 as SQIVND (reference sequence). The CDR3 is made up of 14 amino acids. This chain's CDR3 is CASTPGRGNTEAFF. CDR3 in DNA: TGTGCCAGTACCCCGGGGAGAGGCAACACTGAAGCTTTCTTT.

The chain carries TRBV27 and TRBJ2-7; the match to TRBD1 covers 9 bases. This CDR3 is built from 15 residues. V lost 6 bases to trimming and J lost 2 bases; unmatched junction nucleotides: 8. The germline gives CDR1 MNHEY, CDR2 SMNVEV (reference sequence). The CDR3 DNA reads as TGTGCCAGCAGAACCGGGACAGGGACCGCCTACGAGCAGTACTTC. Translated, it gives CASRTGTGTAYEQYF.

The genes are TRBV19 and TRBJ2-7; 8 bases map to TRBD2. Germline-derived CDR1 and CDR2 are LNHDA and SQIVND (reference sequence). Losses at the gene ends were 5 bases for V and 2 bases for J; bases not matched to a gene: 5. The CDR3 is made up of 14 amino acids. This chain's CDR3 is CASSLTSVAYEQYF. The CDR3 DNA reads TGTGCCAGTAGTTTGACTAGCGTTGCCTACGAGCAGTACTTC.

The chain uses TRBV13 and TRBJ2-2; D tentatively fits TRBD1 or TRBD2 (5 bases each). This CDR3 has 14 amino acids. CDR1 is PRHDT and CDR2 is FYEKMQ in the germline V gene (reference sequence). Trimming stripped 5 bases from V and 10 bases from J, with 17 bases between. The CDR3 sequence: CASSRGPPREELFF. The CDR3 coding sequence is TGTGCCAGCAGCCGGGGACCGCCTCGTGAGGAGCTGTTTTTT.

DNA for the CDR3: TGTGCCAGCAGTTTATACGCCCGGGAGGGCTTATCAGATACGCAGTATTTT. Amino acids: CASSLYAREGLSDTQYF. The rearrangement links TRBV27 to TRBJ2-3; TRBD2 matches at 8 bases. The CDR3 is made up of 17 amino acids. In germline, CDR1 is MNHEY, CDR2 SMNVEV (reference sequence). The trim removed 1 base at V and 4 bases at J, leaving 10 bases unmatched.

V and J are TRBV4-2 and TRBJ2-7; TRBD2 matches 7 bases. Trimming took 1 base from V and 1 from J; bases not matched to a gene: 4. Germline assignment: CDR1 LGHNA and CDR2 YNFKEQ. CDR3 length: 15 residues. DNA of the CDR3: TGTGCCAGCAGCCAAGGACTAGCCTCGTCCTACGAGCAGTACTTC. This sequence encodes CASSQGLASSYEQYF.

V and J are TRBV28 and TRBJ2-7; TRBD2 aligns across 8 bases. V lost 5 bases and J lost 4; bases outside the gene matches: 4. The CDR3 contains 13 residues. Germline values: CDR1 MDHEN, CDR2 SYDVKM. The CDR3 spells CASSRGGQYEQYF. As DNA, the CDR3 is TGTGCCAGCAGTCGGGGGGGCCAATACGAGCAGTACTTC.

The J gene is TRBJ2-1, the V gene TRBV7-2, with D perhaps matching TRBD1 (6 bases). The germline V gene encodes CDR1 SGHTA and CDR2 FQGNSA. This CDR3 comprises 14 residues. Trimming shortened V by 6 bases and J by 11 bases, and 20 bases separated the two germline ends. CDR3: CASSGGVRGSKQFF. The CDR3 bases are TGTGCCAGCAGTGGGGGAGTCAGGGGATCCAAGCAGTTCTTC.

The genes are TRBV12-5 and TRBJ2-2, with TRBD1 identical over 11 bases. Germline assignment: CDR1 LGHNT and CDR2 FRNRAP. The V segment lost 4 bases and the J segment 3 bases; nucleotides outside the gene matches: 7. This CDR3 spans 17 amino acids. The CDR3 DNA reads TGTGCTAGTGGTTGGACTGGACAGGGGGCATACACCGGGGAGCTGTTTTTT. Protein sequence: CASGWTGQGAYTGELFF.

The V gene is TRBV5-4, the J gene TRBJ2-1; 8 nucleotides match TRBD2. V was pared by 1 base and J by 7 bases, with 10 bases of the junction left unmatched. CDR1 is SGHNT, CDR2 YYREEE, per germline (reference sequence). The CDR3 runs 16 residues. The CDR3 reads CASSLWGLGSVNEQFF. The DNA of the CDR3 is TGTGCCAGCAGCTTGTGGGGACTAGGCTCTGTTAATGAGCAGTTCTTC.

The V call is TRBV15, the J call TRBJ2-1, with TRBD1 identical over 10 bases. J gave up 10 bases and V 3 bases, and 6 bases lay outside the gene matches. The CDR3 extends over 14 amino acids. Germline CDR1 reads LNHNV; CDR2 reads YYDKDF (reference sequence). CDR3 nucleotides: TGTGCCACCAGCAGGACAGGGGGCGCGAGGGAGCAGTTCTTC. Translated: CATSRTGGAREQFF.

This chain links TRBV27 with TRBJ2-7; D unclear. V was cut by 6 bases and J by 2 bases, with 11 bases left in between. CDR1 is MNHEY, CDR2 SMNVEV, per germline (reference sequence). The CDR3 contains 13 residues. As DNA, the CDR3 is TGTGCCAGCAGGCGGTCCGGAGCCTACGAGCAGTACTTC. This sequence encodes CASRRSGAYEQYF.

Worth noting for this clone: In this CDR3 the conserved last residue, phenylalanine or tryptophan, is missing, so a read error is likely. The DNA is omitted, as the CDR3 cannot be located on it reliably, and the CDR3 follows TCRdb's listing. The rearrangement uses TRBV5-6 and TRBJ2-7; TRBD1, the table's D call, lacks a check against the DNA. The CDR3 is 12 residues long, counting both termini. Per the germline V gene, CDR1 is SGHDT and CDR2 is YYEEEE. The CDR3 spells CASSSTHRGREL.

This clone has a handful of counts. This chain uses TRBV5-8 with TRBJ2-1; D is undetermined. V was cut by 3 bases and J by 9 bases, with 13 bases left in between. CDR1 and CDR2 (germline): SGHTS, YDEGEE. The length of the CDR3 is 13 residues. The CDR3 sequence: CASSYDSMGEQFF. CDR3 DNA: TGTGCCAGCAGCTACGACTCTATGGGTGAGCAGTTCTTC.

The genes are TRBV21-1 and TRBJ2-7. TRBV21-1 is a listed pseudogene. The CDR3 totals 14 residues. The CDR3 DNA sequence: TGTGCCAGCAGGGTCCTGGGAAGCTCCTACGAGCAGTACTTC. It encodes CASRVLGSSYEQYF.

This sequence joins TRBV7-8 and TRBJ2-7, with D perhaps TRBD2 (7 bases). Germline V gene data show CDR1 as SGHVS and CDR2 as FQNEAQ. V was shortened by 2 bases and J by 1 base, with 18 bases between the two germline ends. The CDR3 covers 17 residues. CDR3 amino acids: CASSLYGGLAESYEQYF. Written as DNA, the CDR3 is TGTGCCAGCAGCTTATACGGGGGGCTAGCGGAGTCCTACGAGCAGTACTTC.

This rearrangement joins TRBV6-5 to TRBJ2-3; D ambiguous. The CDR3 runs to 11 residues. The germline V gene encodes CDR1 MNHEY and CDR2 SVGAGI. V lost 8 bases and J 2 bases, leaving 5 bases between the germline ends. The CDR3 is CASSSTDTQYF. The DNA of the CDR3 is TGTGCCAGCTCTTCCACAGATACGCAGTATTTT.

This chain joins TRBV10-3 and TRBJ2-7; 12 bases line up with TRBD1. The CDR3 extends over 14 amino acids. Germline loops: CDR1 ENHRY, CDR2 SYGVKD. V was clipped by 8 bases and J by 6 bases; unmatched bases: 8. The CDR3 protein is CAISLGQGAGEQYF. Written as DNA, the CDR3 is TGTGCCATCTCATTGGGACAGGGGGCGGGCGAGCAGTACTTC.

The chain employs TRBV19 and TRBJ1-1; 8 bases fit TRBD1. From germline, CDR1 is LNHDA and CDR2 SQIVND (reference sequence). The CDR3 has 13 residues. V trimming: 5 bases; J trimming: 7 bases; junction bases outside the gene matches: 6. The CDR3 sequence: CASSETGALEAFF. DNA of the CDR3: TGTGCCAGTAGTGAGACAGGGGCGCTTGAAGCTTTCTTT.

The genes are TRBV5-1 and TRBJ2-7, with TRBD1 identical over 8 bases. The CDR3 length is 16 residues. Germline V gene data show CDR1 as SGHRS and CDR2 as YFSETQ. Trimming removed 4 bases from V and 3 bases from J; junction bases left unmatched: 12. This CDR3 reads CASSRQIRDRIYEQYF. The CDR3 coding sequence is TGCGCCAGCAGCCGTCAAATCCGGGACAGGATCTACGAGCAGTACTTC.